Following are 22 T cell receptor beta chains from one sample sequenced in a study of cytomegalovirus exposure and HLA in healthy donors. PCR was performed using 60 Vbeta and 13 Jbeta primers. Assay used: immunoSEQ multiplex PCR; TCRdb lists only in-frame clones, some missing. The sample has approximately 96,000 clones; less than 85% are singletons. The sample consisted of PBMCs. These receptors all come from a male donor in good health and CMV-seronegative.

The chain is built from TRBV5-1 and TRBJ2-7; 8 nucleotides line up with TRBD2. Looked up from germline, CDR1 is SGHRS and CDR2 is YFSETQ. J was trimmed by 3 bases and V by 0 bases; bases with no gene match: 5. The CDR3 is 15 amino acids. The DNA of the CDR3 is TGCGCCAGCAGCTTGGAGGCGGGAGGAGTCTACGAGCAGTACTTC. Translation: CASSLEAGGVYEQYF.

This chain joins TRBV5-1 and TRBJ2-7; D is possibly TRBD1 (6 bases). The V gene lost 0 bases and the J gene lost 0 bases, with 13 bases spanning the gap. CDR3 length: 16 residues. CDR1 is SGHRS, CDR2 YFSETQ, per germline. The DNA of the CDR3 is TGCGCCAGCAGCTTGGGGGGGCAGGGGACCTCCTACGAGCAGTACTTC. Encoded protein: CASSLGGQGTSYEQYF.

As to this clone: Its ends do not fully match the called genes, so a read error is possible. The CDR3 nucleotides read TGTGCCGGCAGCCCCCCACTAGCGGGAGGCCCAAATACTTTCCAGTATTTT. Amino acid sequence: CAGSPPLAGGPNTFQYF. The J gene is TRBJ2-3, the V gene TRBV7-9; TRBD2 matches at 12 bases. The CDR3 contains 17 residues. Germline V gene sequence: CDR1 SEHNR, CDR2 FQNEAQ (reference sequence). Combining the CDR3 with reference TRBV7-9 and TRBJ2-3 gives the whole variable domain DTGVSQNPRHKITKRGQNVTFRCDPISEHNRLYWYRQTLGQGPEFLTYFQNEAQLEKSRLLSDRFSAERPKGSFSTLEIQRTEQGDSAMYLCAGSPPLAGGPNTFQYFGPGTRLTVL.

The J gene is TRBJ2-7, the V gene TRBV6-1; D remains ambiguous. Trimming stripped 5 bases from V and 7 bases from J, with 9 bases between. Germline CDR1 MNHNS, CDR2 SASEGT. CDR3 length: 11 residues. The CDR3 region is CASSKNNEQYF. The CDR3 DNA follows: TGTGCCAGCAGTAAAAACAATGAGCAGTACTTC.

This chain joins TRBV27 and TRBJ2-5; D uncertain. Germline V gives CDR1 MNHEY, CDR2 SMNVEV (reference sequence). V gave up 5 bases and J gave up 5 bases, with 18 bases separating them. The CDR3 runs to 15 residues. The CDR3: CASSPLGAILETQYF. The CDR3 DNA reads as TGTGCCAGCAGTCCGCTTGGAGCTATCCTCGAGACCCAGTACTTC.

The chain carries TRBV5-6 and TRBJ2-1; a possible D gene is TRBD1 (7 bases). Germline CDR1 reads SGHDT; CDR2 reads YYEEEE. With 5 bases removed from V and 1 base from J, the gap between germline ends came to 10 bases. This CDR3 is built from 14 residues. Written as DNA, the CDR3 is TGTGCCAGCAGGTCAGGGGGGTCCTACAATGAGCAGTTCTTC. Its protein is CASRSGGSYNEQFF. The full variable domain, with the rest looked up from reference TRBV5-6 and TRBJ2-1, is DAGVTQSPTHLIKTRGQQVTLRCSPKSGHDTVSWYQQALGQGPQFIFQYYEEEERQRGNFPDRFSGHQFPNYSSELNVNALLLGDSALYLCASRSGGSYNEQFFGPGTRLTVL.

This chain uses TRBV27 with TRBJ2-7; 10 bases fit TRBD2. With 5 bases clipped from V and 7 bases from J, the junction kept 17 bases outside the gene matches. CDR3 length: 17 residues. From germline, CDR1 is MNHEY and CDR2 SMNVEV (reference sequence). For the CDR3, the DNA is TGTGCCAGCAGTCATCCCCTCCCAGCGGGAGGGCATCGGGAGCAGTACTTC. Its protein product is CASSHPLPAGGHREQYF.

Only a few counts were recorded for this clone. V usage is TRBV27 and J usage is TRBJ2-7; TRBD1 might be the D (6 bases). This CDR3 has 15 residues. Germline V gives CDR1 MNHEY, CDR2 SMNVEV (reference sequence). V lost 2 bases and J 2 bases, leaving 13 bases between the germline ends. The CDR3 DNA is TGTGCCAGCAGTTTAGGGACAAGGGGAACCTACGAGCAGTACTTC. Amino acid sequence: CASSLGTRGTYEQYF.

This clone has only one observation. The chain is built from TRBV4-3 and TRBJ2-7, with 9 bases fitting TRBD2. In germline, CDR1 is LGHNA, CDR2 YSLEER. V was clipped by 0 bases and J by 3 bases; unmatched bases: 0. This CDR3 has 14 amino acids. The CDR3 DNA reads as TGCGCCAGCAGCCAAGATAGCGGGAGCTACGAGCAGTACTTC. Protein product: CASSQDSGSYEQYF.

The rearrangement links TRBV5-1 to TRBJ2-3, with 11 bases that match TRBD1. The germline V gene encodes CDR1 SGHRS and CDR2 YFSETQ. The ends lost 2 bases at V and 5 bases at J; junction bases unmatched: 4. The CDR3 runs to 15 residues. CDR3 residues: CASSFRTGGVDTQYF. For the CDR3, the DNA is TGCGCCAGCAGCTTTAGGACAGGGGGCGTAGATACGCAGTATTTT. Filled out from reference TRBV5-1 and TRBJ2-3, the complete variable domain reads KAGVTQTPRYLIKTRGQQVTLSCSPISGHRSVSWYQQTPGQGLQFLFEYFSETQRNKGNFPGRFSGRQFSNSRSEMNVSTLELGDSALYLCASSFRTGGVDTQYFGPGTRLTVL.

The rearrangement joins TRBV6-1 to TRBJ1-5; D is perhaps TRBD1 (5 bases). This CDR3 has 14 amino acids. V lost 2 bases and J lost 7, with 12 bases in between. Per germline, CDR1 MNHNS and CDR2 SASEGT. CDR3 sequence: CASSELRVPQPQHF. The CDR3 DNA sequence: TGTGCCAGCAGTGAACTCAGGGTTCCGCAGCCCCAGCATTTT.

This clone was detected only a few times. The junction and the germline gene differ at one end; a read error may be behind it. J is TRBJ2-2 and V is TRBV7-7; D remains ambiguous. The CDR3 runs 16 residues. Germline lookup yields CDR1 SSHAT and CDR2 FNYEAQ (reference sequence). The CDR3 region has the DNA TGTGCTAGCAGCTTATCGGTTATTAGGAACACCGGGGAGCTGTTTTTT. Its protein product is CASSLSVIRNTGELFF.

The chain has TRBV9 and TRBJ1-3, with a weak D call TRBD1 (6 bases). V lost 0 bases and J lost 4, with 11 bases in between. The CDR3 length is 15 residues. Germline CDR1 and CDR2: SGDLS and YYNGEE. The CDR3 sequence is CASSVGTGLGNTIYF. The CDR3 DNA reads as TGTGCCAGCAGCGTAGGAACAGGGCTCGGAAACACCATATATTTT.

The V and J genes are TRBV19 and TRBJ1-4; D is ambiguous. CDR1 LNHDA and CDR2 SQIVND come from the germline V gene (reference sequence). The CDR3 totals 10 residues. The ends were cut back, 8 bases at V and 11 bases at J, with 9 bases in the middle. CDR3 in amino acids: CASRMEKLFF. DNA of the CDR3: TGTGCCAGTCGGATGGAGAAACTGTTTTTT.

The chain carries TRBV11-2 and TRBJ2-1, with D possibly TRBD2 on 6 matching bases. Germline lookup yields CDR1 SGHAT and CDR2 FQNNGV. The CDR3 runs 13 residues. Between the trimmed V and J ends, which lost 5 bases and 4 bases, there was a span of 9 bases. The DNA for the CDR3 is TGTGCCAGCAGCCAAGGGACTTACAATGAGCAGTTCTTC. It yields the protein CASSQGTYNEQFF.

The V call is TRBV7-2, the J call TRBJ2-7, with D possibly being TRBD1 (5 bases). There are 14 residues in the CDR3. Per germline, CDR1 SGHTA and CDR2 FQGNSA. The V and J ends lost 5 bases and 3 bases respectively, with 14 bases between them. The CDR3 sequence: CASSPRSGNYEQYF. CDR3 in DNA: TGTGCCAGCAGCCCCAGATCAGGGAACTACGAGCAGTACTTC.

The chain carries TRBV28 and TRBJ2-7, with 8 bases that match TRBD2. In germline, CDR1 is MDHEN, CDR2 SYDVKM. The CDR3 sequence is 15 residues long. Trimming removed 6 bases from V and 0 bases from J; junction bases left unmatched: 7. The CDR3 region is CASRTAGVRSYEQYF. CDR3 in DNA: TGTGCCAGCAGAACAGCGGGAGTACGCTCCTACGAGCAGTACTTC.

Worth noting for this clone: The same CDR3 arises from other DNA sequences in this sample as well. The gene calls are TRBV6-5 and TRBJ1-2; D remains unclear. CDR3 length: 15 residues. Trimming removed 1 base from V and 3 bases from J, with 12 bases in between. CDR1 MNHEY and CDR2 SVGAGI come from the germline V gene. Here the CDR3 DNA reads TGTGCCAGCAGTTACTTGGGTGAGGAGGACTATGGCTACACCTTC. Encoded protein: CASSYLGEEDYGYTF.

The rearrangement links TRBV7-3 to TRBJ2-1; 8 nucleotides match TRBD2. The ends lost 1 base at V and 3 bases at J; junction bases unmatched: 2. The CDR3 spans 15 residues. From germline, CDR1 is SGHTA and CDR2 FQGTGA. CDR3 bases: TGTGCCAGCAGCTTAAGCAGCGGGAGCTACAATGAGCAGTTCTTC. Its translation: CASSLSSGSYNEQFF.

The rearrangement links TRBV7-3 to TRBJ1-1; weak D call: TRBD1 (5 bases). This CDR3 has 15 amino acids. V was pared by 1 base and J by 3 bases, with 12 bases between. CDR1 and CDR2 from the germline V gene are SGHTA and FQGTGA. For the CDR3, the DNA is TGTGCCAGCAGCTTAAAGCGGGGCGAGGACACTGAAGCTTTCTTT. Translated: CASSLKRGEDTEAFF. Drawing the rest from reference TRBV7-3 and TRBJ1-1, the complete variable domain is GAGVSQTPSNKVTEKGKYVELRCDPISGHTALYWYRQSLGQGPEFLIYFQGTGAADDSGLPNDRFFAVRPEGSVSTLKIQRTERGDSAVYLCASSLKRGEDTEAFFGQGTRLTVV.

This chain connects TRBV18 to TRBJ1-2; 9 nucleotides match TRBD1. In germline, CDR1 is KGHSH, CDR2 LQKENI. Losses at the gene ends were 6 bases for V and 7 bases for J; bases not matched to a gene: 6. This CDR3 has 13 amino acids. CDR3 nucleotides: TGTGCCAGCTCGTCCACAGGGGGCGCTGGCTACACCTTC. Translated: CASSSTGGAGYTF.

This clone was detected once. This chain links TRBV28 with TRBJ2-6, with D maybe TRBD1 (5 bases). V was clipped by 6 bases and J by 2 bases, with 23 bases between them. CDR1 and CDR2 (germline): MDHEN, SYDVKM. This CDR3 is 19 amino acids long. The CDR3 here is CASRVLRSGPATGANVLTF. The CDR3, as DNA: TGTGCCAGCAGGGTTTTACGGTCAGGGCCGGCAACTGGGGCCAACGTCCTGACTTTC.